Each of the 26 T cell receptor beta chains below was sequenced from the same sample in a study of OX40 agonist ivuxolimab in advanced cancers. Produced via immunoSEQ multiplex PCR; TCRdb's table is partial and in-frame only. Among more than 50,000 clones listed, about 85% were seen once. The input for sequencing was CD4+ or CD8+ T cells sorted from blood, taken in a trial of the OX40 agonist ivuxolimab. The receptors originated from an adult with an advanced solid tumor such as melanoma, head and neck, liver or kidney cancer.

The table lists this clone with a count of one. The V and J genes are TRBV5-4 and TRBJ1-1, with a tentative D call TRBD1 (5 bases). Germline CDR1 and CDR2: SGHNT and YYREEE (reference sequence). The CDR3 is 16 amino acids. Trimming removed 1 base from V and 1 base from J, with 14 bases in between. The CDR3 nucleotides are TGTGCCAGCAGCTTGCCCCTAGGGACGGGGAACACTGAAGCTTTCTTT. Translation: CASSLPLGTGNTEAFF.

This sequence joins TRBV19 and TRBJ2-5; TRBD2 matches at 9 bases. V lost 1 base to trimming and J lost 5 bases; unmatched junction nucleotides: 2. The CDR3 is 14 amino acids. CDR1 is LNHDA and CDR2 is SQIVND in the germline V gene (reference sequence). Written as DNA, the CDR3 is TGTGCCAGTAGTATAGGACTAGCGGTGGAGACCCAGTACTTC. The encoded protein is CASSIGLAVETQYF.

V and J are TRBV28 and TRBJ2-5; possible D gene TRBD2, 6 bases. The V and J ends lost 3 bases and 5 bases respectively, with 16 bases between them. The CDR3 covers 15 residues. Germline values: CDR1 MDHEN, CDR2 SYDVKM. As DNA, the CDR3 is TGTGCCAGCAGTTTCTCGTCCCAAGGGAGGGAGACCCAGTACTTC. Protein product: CASSFSSQGRETQYF.

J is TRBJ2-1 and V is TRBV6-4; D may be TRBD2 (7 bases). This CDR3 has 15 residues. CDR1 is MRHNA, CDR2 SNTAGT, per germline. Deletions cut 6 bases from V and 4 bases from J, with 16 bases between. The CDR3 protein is CASRESGTTYNEQFF. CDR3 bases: TGTGCCAGCAGGGAGAGCGGGACAACTTACAATGAGCAGTTCTTC.

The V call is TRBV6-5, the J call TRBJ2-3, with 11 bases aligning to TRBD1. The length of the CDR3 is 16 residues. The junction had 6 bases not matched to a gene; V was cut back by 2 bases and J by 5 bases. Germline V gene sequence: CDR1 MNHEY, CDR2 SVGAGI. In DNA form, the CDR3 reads TGTGCCAGCAGTTACACAGGACAGGGGGCGGGAGATACGCAGTATTTT. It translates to CASSYTGQGAGDTQYF.

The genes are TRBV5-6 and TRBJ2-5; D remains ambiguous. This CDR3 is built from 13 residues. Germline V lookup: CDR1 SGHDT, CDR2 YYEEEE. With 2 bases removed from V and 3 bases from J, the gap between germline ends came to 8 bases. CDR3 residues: CASSLGQKETQYF. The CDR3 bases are TGTGCCAGCAGCTTAGGGCAGAAAGAGACCCAGTACTTC.

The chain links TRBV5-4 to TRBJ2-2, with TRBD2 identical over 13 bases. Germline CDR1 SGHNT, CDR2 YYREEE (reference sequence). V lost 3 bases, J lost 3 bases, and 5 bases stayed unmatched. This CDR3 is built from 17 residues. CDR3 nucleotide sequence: TGTGCCAGCAGCTGGGGCGGACTAGCGGGGGACACCGGGGAGCTGTTTTTT. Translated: CASSWGGLAGDTGELFF.

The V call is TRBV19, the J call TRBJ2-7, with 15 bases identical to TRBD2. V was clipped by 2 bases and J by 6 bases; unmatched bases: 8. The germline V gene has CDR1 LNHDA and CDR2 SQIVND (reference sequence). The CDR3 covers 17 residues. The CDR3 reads CASSIRTSGREASEQYF. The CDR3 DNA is TGTGCCAGTAGTATAAGGACTAGCGGGAGGGAAGCCAGCGAGCAGTACTTC.

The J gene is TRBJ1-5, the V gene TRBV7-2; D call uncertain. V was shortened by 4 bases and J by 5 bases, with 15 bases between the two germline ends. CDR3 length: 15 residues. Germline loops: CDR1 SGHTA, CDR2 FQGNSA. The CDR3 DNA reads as TGTGCCAGCAGCTCCGAGGCGGGATTCGATCAGCCCCAGCATTTT. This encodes CASSSEAGFDQPQHF.

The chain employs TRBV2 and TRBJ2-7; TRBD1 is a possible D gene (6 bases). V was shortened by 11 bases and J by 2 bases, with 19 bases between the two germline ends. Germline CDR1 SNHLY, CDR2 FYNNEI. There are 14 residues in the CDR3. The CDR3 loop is CACKLPDRTYEQYF. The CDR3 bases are TGTGCCTGCAAACTCCCAGACAGGACCTACGAGCAGTACTTC.

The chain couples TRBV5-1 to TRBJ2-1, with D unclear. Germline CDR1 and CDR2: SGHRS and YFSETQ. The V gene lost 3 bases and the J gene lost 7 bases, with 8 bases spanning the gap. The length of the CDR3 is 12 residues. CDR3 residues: CASSSVRNEQFF. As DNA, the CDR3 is TGCGCCAGCAGCTCAGTACGGAATGAGCAGTTCTTC.

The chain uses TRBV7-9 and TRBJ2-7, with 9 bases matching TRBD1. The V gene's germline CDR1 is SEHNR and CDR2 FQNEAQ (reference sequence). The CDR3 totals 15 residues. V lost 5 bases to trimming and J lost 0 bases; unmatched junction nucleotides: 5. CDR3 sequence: CASSVDRGISYEQYF. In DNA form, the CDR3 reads TGTGCCAGCAGCGTAGACAGGGGGATCTCCTACGAGCAGTACTTC. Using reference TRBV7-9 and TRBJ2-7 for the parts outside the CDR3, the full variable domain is DTGVSQNPRHKITKRGQNVTFRCDPISEHNRLYWYRQTLGQGPEFLTYFQNEAQLEKSRLLSDRFSAERPKGSFSTLEIQRTEQGDSAMYLCASSVDRGISYEQYFGPGTRLTVT.

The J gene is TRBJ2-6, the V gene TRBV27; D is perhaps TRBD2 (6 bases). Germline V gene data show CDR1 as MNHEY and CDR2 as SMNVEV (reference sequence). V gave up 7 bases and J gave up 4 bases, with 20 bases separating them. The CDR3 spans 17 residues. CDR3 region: CASTFWRGLGGANVLTF. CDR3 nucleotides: TGTGCCAGCACCTTTTGGAGGGGCTTGGGCGGGGCCAACGTCCTGACTTTC.

CDR3 residues: CAWSGGDRAHNEQFF. The CDR3 DNA is TGTGCCTGGAGTGGGGGGGACAGGGCACACAATGAGCAGTTCTTC. This chain uses TRBV30 with TRBJ2-1, with 9 nucleotides matching TRBD1. Looked up from germline, CDR1 is GTSNPN and CDR2 is SVGIG (reference sequence). V lost 1 base and J lost 5; bases outside the gene matches: 6. This CDR3 spans 15 amino acids.

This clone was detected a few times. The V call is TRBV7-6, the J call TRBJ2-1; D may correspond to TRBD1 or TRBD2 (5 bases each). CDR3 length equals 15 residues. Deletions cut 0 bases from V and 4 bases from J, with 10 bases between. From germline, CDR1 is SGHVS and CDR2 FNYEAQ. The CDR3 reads CASSLAGVRYNEQFF. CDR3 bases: TGTGCCAGCAGCTTAGCGGGGGTACGTTACAATGAGCAGTTCTTC.

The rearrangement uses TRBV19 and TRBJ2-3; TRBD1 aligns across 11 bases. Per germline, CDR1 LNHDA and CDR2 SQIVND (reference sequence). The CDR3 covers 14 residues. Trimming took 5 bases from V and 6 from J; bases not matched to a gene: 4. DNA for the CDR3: TGTGCCAGTAGTTCGGGACAGGGGGTGGATACGCAGTATTTT. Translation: CASSSGQGVDTQYF. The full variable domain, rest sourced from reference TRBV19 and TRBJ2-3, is DGGITQSPKYLFRKEGQNVTLSCEQNLNHDAMYWYRQDPGQGLRLIYYSQIVNDFQKGDIAEGYSVSREKKESFPLTVTSAQKNPTAFYLCASSSGQGVDTQYFGPGTRLTVL.

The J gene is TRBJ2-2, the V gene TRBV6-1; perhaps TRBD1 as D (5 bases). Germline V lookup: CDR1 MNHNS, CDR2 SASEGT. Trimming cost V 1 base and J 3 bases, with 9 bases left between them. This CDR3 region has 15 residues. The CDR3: CASSEVAGYTGELFF. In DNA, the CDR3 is TGTGCCAGCAGTGAAGTAGCAGGGTACACCGGGGAGCTGTTTTTT.

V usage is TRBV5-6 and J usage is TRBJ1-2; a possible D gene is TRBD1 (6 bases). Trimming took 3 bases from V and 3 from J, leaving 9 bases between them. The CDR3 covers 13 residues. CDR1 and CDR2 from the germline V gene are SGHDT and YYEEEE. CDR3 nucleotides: TGTGCCAGCAGCTCTCAGGGGCACTATGGCTACACCTTC. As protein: CASSSQGHYGYTF.

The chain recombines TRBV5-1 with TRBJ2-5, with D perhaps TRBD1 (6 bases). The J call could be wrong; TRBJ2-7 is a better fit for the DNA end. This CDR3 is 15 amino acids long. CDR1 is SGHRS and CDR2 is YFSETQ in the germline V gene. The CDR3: CASSLSTGYFYEQYF. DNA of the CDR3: TGCGCCAGCAGCTTGAGTACAGGGTATTTCTACGAGCAGTACTTC.

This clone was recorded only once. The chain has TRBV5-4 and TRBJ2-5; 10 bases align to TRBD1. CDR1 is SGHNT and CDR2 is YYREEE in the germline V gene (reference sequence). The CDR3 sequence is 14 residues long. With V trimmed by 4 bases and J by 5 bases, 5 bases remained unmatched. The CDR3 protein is CASSAGQGTETQYF. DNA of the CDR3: TGTGCCAGCAGCGCGGGACAGGGGACGGAGACCCAGTACTTC. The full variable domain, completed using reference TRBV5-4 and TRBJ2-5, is ETGVTQSPTHLIKTRGQQVTLRCSSQSGHNTVSWYQQALGQGPQFIFQYYREEENGRGNFPPRFSGLQFPNYSSELNVNALELDDSALYLCASSAGQGTETQYFGPGTRLLVL.

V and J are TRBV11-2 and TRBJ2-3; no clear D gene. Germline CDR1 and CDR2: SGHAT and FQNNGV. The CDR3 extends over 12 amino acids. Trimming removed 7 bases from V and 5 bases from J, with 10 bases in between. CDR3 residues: CASTPKGDTQYF. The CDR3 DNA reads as TGTGCCAGCACCCCCAAAGGAGATACGCAGTATTTT.

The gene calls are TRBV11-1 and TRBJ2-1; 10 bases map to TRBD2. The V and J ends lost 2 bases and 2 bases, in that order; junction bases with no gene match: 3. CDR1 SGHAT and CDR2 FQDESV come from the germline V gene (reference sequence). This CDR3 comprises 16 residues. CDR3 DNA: TGTGCCAGCAGCTTACGACTAGCGGGCCCCTACAATGAGCAGTTCTTC. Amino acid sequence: CASSLRLAGPYNEQFF.

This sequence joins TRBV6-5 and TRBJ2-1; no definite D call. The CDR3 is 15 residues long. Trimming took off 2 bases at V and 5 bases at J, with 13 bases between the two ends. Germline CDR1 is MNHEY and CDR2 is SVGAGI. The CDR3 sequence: CASSYRVLRDNEQFF. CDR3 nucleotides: TGTGCCAGCAGTTACCGGGTACTACGAGACAATGAGCAGTTCTTC.

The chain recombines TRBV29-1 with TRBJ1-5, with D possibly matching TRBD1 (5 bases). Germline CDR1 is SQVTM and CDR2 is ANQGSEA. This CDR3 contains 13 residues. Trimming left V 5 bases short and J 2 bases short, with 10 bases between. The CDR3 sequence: CSVRGDGNQPQHF. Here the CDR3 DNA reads TGCAGCGTTCGAGGGGATGGCAATCAGCCCCAGCATTTT.

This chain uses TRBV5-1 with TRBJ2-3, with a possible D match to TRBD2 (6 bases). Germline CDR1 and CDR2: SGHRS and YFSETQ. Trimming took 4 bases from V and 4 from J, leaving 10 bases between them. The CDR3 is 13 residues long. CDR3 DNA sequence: TGCGCCAGCAGCGATGGGAGGTCAGATACGCAGTATTTT. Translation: CASSDGRSDTQYF.

The CDR3 coding sequence is TGTGCCAGCAGCCTGCGGGGGGGCACTGAAGCTTTCTTT. Its protein is CASSLRGGTEAFF. This chain uses TRBV5-4 with TRBJ1-1; a possible D gene is TRBD1 (5 bases). The CDR3 spans 13 residues. Per germline, CDR1 SGHNT and CDR2 YYREEE (reference sequence). Trimming stripped 4 bases from V and 4 bases from J, with 11 bases between.